The present TCR beta chain was sequenced within a study of spatial heterogeneity in lung cancer (dated by TCRdb to the late 2010s). Some background on the complete study: Beta-chain transcripts were consistently detected in greater numbers than alpha-chain transcripts, which likely reflects a higher abundance of beta-chain transcripts. In the raw uncorrected reads, each unique combination of TCR and UMI appeared more than ten times on average. The study quantitatively compared TCR alpha and beta repertoires across multiple tumor regions, matched nontumor lung and blood in non-small cell lung cancer. Nonsynonymous mutation counts, determined by whole-exome sequencing of tumor tissue, were related to features of the TCR repertoire. Both alpha and beta chains were TCR-sequenced in fewer than 250 tumor regions, around 65 matched nontumor lung samples and roughly 54 PBMC samples obtained at surgery. Study-level results and caveats: Confirming at a functional level the hypothesis that regional TCRs recognize regional mutations was considered to require additional single-cell paired TCR alpha and beta sequencing. Ubiquitous expanded tumor TCRs were found in blood more often at tumor resection than at routine follow-up.

Sample time point, as interpreted from the label and publication: sample taken at primary tumor resection. Without any cell sorting, TCR sequencing was performed on whole RNA extracted either from tumor and nontumor lung tissue or from cryopreserved PBMC samples. Donors were around 71 patients with early-stage, untreated non-small cell lung cancer from the lung TRACERx cohort. Patients were selected for TCR sequencing only if sufficient RNA was available from at least two tumor regions. Library creation used 5' RACE. TCRdb names NextSeq 500 as the instrument used. In the TCR library protocol, a unique molecular identifier was attached to each TCR cDNA molecule so that PCR and sequencing errors could be corrected. Per the original workflow: Decombinator tools were used for TCR identification, UMI-based error correction and CDR3 extraction. Expanded TCRs were defined as those above a frequency of 2 per 1,000, corresponding to the top 1% of the tumor frequency distribution. Each repertoire was subsampled 100 times to 5,000 TCRs, after which Renyi diversity was computed with the R vegan package. CDR3 similarity networks were built from amino acid triplet string-kernel similarity, connecting CDR3s with pairwise similarity above 0.82. The public sequencing data were trimmed at Q25 with fastp and processed into clonotypes with MiXCR by TCRdb, which kept only in-frame beta chains. When rows share a CDR3 protein, they turn into one entry using the most common DNA and genes. TCRdb's processing, not the authors' own work, is the source of the V and J calls. In this sample the table shows 24,000 or so distinct CDR3 sequences, approximately 3% of which occur a single time. More than 25% of the sample goes to the ten largest clones.

This clonotype is regarded as medium-sized (0.01 to 0.1%). The antigen it recognizes is unknown. No base quality information exists; no much larger clone differs at one position. Material: PBMCs, obtained at surgery. The source of this sequence is a female donor with early-stage non-small cell lung cancer.

The CDR3 sequence is CASSVGTGRYEQYF. The nucleotide sequence is given as TGCGCCAGCAGCGTCGGGACGGGTCGATACGAGCAGTACTTC. Here the chain combines TRBV5-1 and TRBJ2-7; the D assignment is uncertain and may be TRBD1 or TRBD2, with 5 bases supporting each. CDR1 and CDR2 are read off the germline V gene as SGHRS and YFSETQ. V gives up 4 bases and J gives up 4 bases, and the segment between their germline ends measures 15 bases. Taken from cysteine to phenylalanine, the CDR3 has 14 residues. The DNA shown is the 42-base CDR3, in frame from base 1.